These 13 T cell receptor beta chains were all obtained from the same sample, sequenced in a study of cytomegalovirus exposure and HLA in healthy donors. Researchers ran the PCR with 60 Vbeta and 13 Jbeta primers. Sequenced by immunoSEQ multiplex PCR; TCRdb stores in-frame clones only, minus some. The sample yields some 170,000 clones, 72% seen once. Sequencing was carried out using PBMCs. The receptor set was obtained from a human donor in good health.

V gene TRBV7-9 combines with J gene TRBJ2-5; TRBD1 matches at 7 bases. V lost 3 bases, J lost 0 bases, and 4 bases stayed unmatched. Per the germline V gene, CDR1 is SEHNR and CDR2 is FQNEAQ (reference sequence). The CDR3 loop spans 15 amino acids. The CDR3 nucleotides are TGTGCCAGCAGCTTTGGGACAGCCAACCAAGAGACCCAGTACTTC. Amino acids: CASSFGTANQETQYF.

The rearrangement links TRBV7-9 to TRBJ2-7, with D possibly being TRBD2 (6 bases). The CDR3 covers 13 residues. The germline V and J ends were trimmed by 8 bases and 6 bases, with 17 bases remaining between them. CDR1 and CDR2 from the germline V gene are SEHNR and FQNEAQ (reference sequence). The CDR3 region has the DNA TGTGCCAGCCATATTTTCGACGGGGGCGAGCAGTACTTC. It encodes CASHIFDGGEQYF.

The V call is TRBV6-5, the J call TRBJ2-3; TRBD2 matches 7 bases. The V gene's germline CDR1 is MNHEY and CDR2 SVGAGI. The CDR3 length is 16 residues. Trimming took 2 bases from V and 1 from J; bases not matched to a gene: 6. The chain's CDR3 is CASSYTRLAGTDTQYF. The CDR3 DNA reads as TGTGCCAGCAGTTACACTAGACTAGCAGGCACAGATACGCAGTATTTT.

In this sample, this clone turned up a few times. The CDR3 nucleotides are TGTGCCAGCAGTACAGGGAGTGGGGTTTCTGGAAACACCATATATTTT. As protein: CASSTGSGVSGNTIYF. The chain employs TRBV27 and TRBJ1-3; possible D gene TRBD1, 6 bases. With 5 bases removed from V and 1 base from J, the gap between germline ends came to 15 bases. The CDR3 is 16 residues long. Germline V lookup: CDR1 MNHEY, CDR2 SMNVEV (reference sequence).

This clone has just a few counts. V gene TRBV5-1 combines with J gene TRBJ1-2; 7 positions agree with TRBD1. Germline loops: CDR1 SGHRS, CDR2 YFSETQ. CDR3 length: 17 residues. V was clipped by 2 bases and J by 0 bases; unmatched bases: 10. The CDR3 sequence is CASSFFSGTVSNYGYTF. CDR3 DNA: TGCGCCAGCAGCTTCTTTTCCGGGACAGTCTCTAACTATGGCTACACCTTC.

This clone was observed a few times. The chain recombines TRBV6-5 with TRBJ2-7; 7 bases match TRBD2. CDR3 length: 14 residues. V shed 6 bases and J 3 bases; nucleotides not matched to a gene: 8. Germline values: CDR1 MNHEY, CDR2 SVGAGI. The CDR3 bases are TGTGCCAGCAGCGACGGGACTACTCACTACGAGCAGTACTTC. Protein sequence: CASSDGTTHYEQYF.

This rearrangement joins TRBV5-1 to TRBJ2-1; 7 bases are shared with TRBD1. CDR3 length: 15 amino acids. Germline CDR1 SGHRS, CDR2 YFSETQ. V was clipped by 0 bases and J by 1 base; unmatched bases: 1. This chain's CDR3 is CASSLETGSYNEQFF. The CDR3 nucleotides read TGCGCCAGCAGCTTGGAGACAGGGTCCTACAATGAGCAGTTCTTC.

This clone appeared once. The chain is built from TRBV7-9 and TRBJ2-7, with 7 bases lining up with TRBD1. The length of the CDR3 is 14 residues. The germline V gene has CDR1 SEHNR and CDR2 FQNEAQ (reference sequence). The trim removed 3 bases at V and 4 bases at J, leaving 6 bases unmatched. For the CDR3, the DNA is TGTGCCAGCAGCTTTAGTGCCAGGGGGTACGAGCAGTACTTC. This translates into CASSFSARGYEQYF.

The chain is built from TRBV12-5 and TRBJ2-5; 11 bases map to TRBD1. The CDR3 is made up of 16 amino acids. Germline V gene lookup returns CDR1 LGHNT and CDR2 FRNRAP. The trim removed 4 bases at V and 5 bases at J, leaving 9 bases unmatched. As DNA, the CDR3 is TGTGCTAGTGGTTCATGGACAGGGGGCCTTCGGGAGACCCAGTACTTC. Protein: CASGSWTGGLRETQYF. The full variable domain, in which reference TRBV12-5 and TRBJ2-5 provide the parts outside the CDR3, is DARVTQTPRHKVTEMGQEVTMRCQPILGHNTVFWYRQTMMQGLELLAYFRNRAPLDDSGMPKDRFSAEMPDATLATLKIQPSEPRDSAVYFCASGSWTGGLRETQYFGPGTRLLVL.

This clone was picked up one time. This chain joins TRBV27 and TRBJ1-3; 7 bases map to TRBD1. The germline CDR1 and CDR2 sequences are MNHEY and SMNVEV (reference sequence). CDR3 size: 15 residues. Trimming removed 8 bases from V and 4 bases from J; junction bases left unmatched: 11. The CDR3 DNA is TGTGCCAGCGGCCTAACAGGGGCTTTCGGAAACACCATATATTTT. This gives the protein CASGLTGAFGNTIYF.

Here the CDR3 DNA reads TGTGCCAGCAGCTCAGCGAGTAAAGAGACCCAGTACTTC. Protein: CASSSASKETQYF. The genes are TRBV9 and TRBJ2-5; no clear D. CDR1 is SGDLS and CDR2 is YYNGEE in the germline V gene. This CDR3 contains 13 residues. Trimming pared 4 bases from V and 3 bases from J, leaving 10 bases between.

The chain recombines TRBV27 with TRBJ2-3; TRBD2 agrees at 11 bases. The CDR3 spans 19 residues. With V trimmed by 6 bases and J by 4 bases, 18 bases remained unmatched. Per germline, CDR1 MNHEY and CDR2 SMNVEV (reference sequence). The chain's CDR3 is CASSLARWGLAGGSDTQYF. CDR3 DNA: TGTGCCAGCAGCCTAGCCCGGTGGGGCCTAGCGGGGGGTTCAGATACGCAGTATTTT.

The V gene is TRBV19, the J gene TRBJ1-6; no reliable D call. CDR3 length equals 15 residues. The germline V and J ends were trimmed by 2 bases and 7 bases, with 12 bases remaining between them. Germline V gene data show CDR1 as LNHDA and CDR2 as SQIVND (reference sequence). CDR3 sequence: CASSINRENNSPLHF. The CDR3 DNA reads as TGTGCCAGTAGTATAAATCGGGAGAACAATTCACCCCTCCACTTT.